These 27 T cell receptor beta chains were sequenced from one sample in a study of shared clonotypes between healthy human individuals (dated by TCRdb to about 2020). The protocol used for the library was the immunoSEQ multiplex PCR assay. The source is immuneACCESS, and TCRdb retained only in-frame sequences with V and J called. Part of the clones is not carried over; for the studies checked, unresolved V genes explain less than half of this, and the remainder is unexplained. This sample gives more than 900,000 clones in total; approximately 80% of them show up just once. Of the sample, roughly 0.57% is held by the ten largest clones. The specimen was memory CD4+ T cells from PBMCs. The cell subset or site label here, explained by the study, means: CD45RA-negative fraction. These receptors were obtained from a man aged 18 to 30 in good health. Some clones in this sample may be carry-over from other donors' samples.

V and J are TRBV5-1 and TRBJ2-7; 7 bases are shared with TRBD1. J was trimmed by 3 bases and V by 4 bases; bases with no gene match: 10. The CDR3 has 15 amino acids. CDR1 and CDR2 (germline): SGHRS, YFSETQ. For the CDR3, the DNA is TGCGCCAGCAGCCGCGAAGGGGGCTCCCTCTACGAGCAGTACTTC. Translating it yields CASSREGGSLYEQYF.

V usage is TRBV27 and J usage is TRBJ1-5; D remains ambiguous. Looked up from germline, CDR1 is MNHEY and CDR2 is SMNVEV (reference sequence). The CDR3 has 13 amino acids. V lost 8 bases and J 7 bases, leaving 15 bases between the germline ends. Written as DNA, the CDR3 is TGTGCCAGCTCGTTCAGGTCTCGGCAGCCCCAGCATTTT. Translating gives CASSFRSRQPQHF.

Of note for this clone: A much larger clone is a single base away; this may be a read error. Different DNA sequences within this sample yield the same CDR3. The chain uses TRBV29-1 and TRBJ1-3; the D is unclear. Looked up from germline, CDR1 is SQVTM and CDR2 is ANQGSEA. This CDR3 has 14 amino acids. The CDR3 nucleotides are TGCAGCGTTCGACGACTTCTCTCTGGGAACACCATATATTTT. Protein product: CSVRRLLSGNTIYF.

About this clone itself: Germline is not matched at one junction end, which may reflect a read error. V and J are TRBV10-2 and TRBJ2-5, with D possibly matching TRBD2 (5 bases). Germline V gives CDR1 WSHSY, CDR2 SAAADI. This CDR3 contains 13 residues. CDR3 coding DNA: TGCGCCAGCAGTGAGTCCAGCGGCACCGGTCGGAACTTC. It specifies CASSESSGTGRNF.

The gene calls are TRBV7-9 and TRBJ2-5, with 8 bases aligning to TRBD1. The J call may be mistaken, given a closer DNA end match to TRBJ2-7. From germline, CDR1 is SEHNR and CDR2 FQNEAQ (reference sequence). The CDR3 loop spans 13 amino acids. CDR3 coding DNA: TGTGCCAGCAGAGCGGACAGGGTAAACGAGCAGTACTTC. Its protein product is CASRADRVNEQYF.

This clone was found many times. The chain employs TRBV29-1 and TRBJ2-4; 7 positions match TRBD1. Looked up from germline, CDR1 is SQVTM and CDR2 is ANQGSEA. The CDR3 totals 14 residues. The J segment lost 5 bases and the V segment lost 6 bases, leaving 10 bases of the junction unmatched. DNA of the CDR3: TGCAGCGTGCCGTCCGGGACAGCAGAAAACATTCAGTACTTC. Its protein product is CSVPSGTAENIQYF.

The chain carries TRBV16 and TRBJ2-7; the D gene is possibly TRBD2 (6 bases). CDR1 and CDR2 from the germline V gene are KGHSY and FQNENV. Deletions cut 0 bases from V and 5 bases from J, with 11 bases between. The CDR3 extends over 14 amino acids. The CDR3 region has the DNA TGTGCCAGCAGCCAATCCGCCAGGGAGGACGAGCAGTACTTC. Translated: CASSQSAREDEQYF.

The gene calls are TRBV7-9 and TRBJ2-3, with 14 bases aligning to TRBD2. CDR3 length: 17 residues. The germline V gene encodes CDR1 SEHNR and CDR2 FQNEAQ (reference sequence). V trimming: 0 bases; J trimming: 7 bases; junction bases outside the gene matches: 6. The CDR3 loop reads CASSLAGTSGRNHTQYF. CDR3 coding DNA: TGTGCCAGCAGCTTAGCGGGGACTAGCGGGAGAAACCATACGCAGTATTTT.

The rearrangement links TRBV5-1 to TRBJ1-4; weak D call: TRBD1 (5 bases). Germline loops: CDR1 SGHRS, CDR2 YFSETQ. CDR3 length: 14 residues. The ends were cut back, 5 bases at V and 5 bases at J, with 13 bases in the middle. This CDR3 is CASSPGYTNEKLFF. In nucleotides, the CDR3 is TGCGCCAGCAGTCCAGGGTATACCAATGAAAAACTGTTTTTT. The full variable domain, completed using reference TRBV5-1 and TRBJ1-4, is KAGVTQTPRYLIKTRGQQVTLSCSPISGHRSVSWYQQTPGQGLQFLFEYFSETQRNKGNFPGRFSGRQFSNSRSEMNVSTLELGDSALYLCASSPGYTNEKLFFGSGTQLSVL.

The rearrangement uses TRBV4-2 and TRBJ2-4; 11 bases fit TRBD2. The CDR3 sequence is 17 residues long. V lost 4 bases to trimming and J lost 3 bases; unmatched junction nucleotides: 8. The germline CDR1 and CDR2 sequences are LGHNA and YNFKEQ. CDR3 coding DNA: TGTGCCAGCAGCCTCGTACTAGCGGGAGAAATCAAAAACATTCAGTACTTC. Its translation: CASSLVLAGEIKNIQYF.

This clone was found once. The rearrangement joins TRBV5-1 to TRBJ1-1, with 8 bases matching TRBD1. From germline, CDR1 is SGHRS and CDR2 YFSETQ. The CDR3 totals 14 residues. Trimming at V came to 6 bases and at J to 5 bases, leaving 9 bases not matched to a gene. The CDR3, as DNA: TGCGCCAGCACCCTACGGACAGGGATAACTGAAGCTTTCTTT. It is translated as CASTLRTGITEAFF.

Turning to this clone: Different DNA sequences within this sample yield the same CDR3. The rearrangement links TRBV28 to TRBJ2-7; D not certain. Germline CDR1 and CDR2: MDHEN and SYDVKM. V was trimmed by 2 bases and J by 1 base, leaving 3 bases between them. The CDR3 covers 12 residues. Here the CDR3 DNA reads TGTGCCAGCAGTTTAATTTCCTACGAGCAGTACTTC. It specifies CASSLISYEQYF.

The genes are TRBV9 and TRBJ2-3; possible D gene TRBD1, 5 bases. The V and J ends lost 0 bases and 8 bases respectively, with 19 bases between them. The CDR3 is 16 residues long. Germline V gene lookup returns CDR1 SGDLS and CDR2 YYNGEE. CDR3 in amino acids: CASSVGSNRMYSTQYF. The CDR3 DNA reads TGTGCCAGCAGCGTAGGGAGTAACAGGATGTATAGTACGCAGTATTTT.

The genes are TRBV28 and TRBJ2-1; possible D gene TRBD1, 6 bases. Germline V lookup: CDR1 MDHEN, CDR2 SYDVKM. This CDR3 is built from 16 residues. Between the trimmed V and J ends, which lost 6 bases and 1 base, there was a span of 16 bases. CDR3 nucleotide sequence: TGTGCCAGCAGCTCTAGGGGGACGGGTTCCTACAATGAGCAGTTCTTC. This gives the protein CASSSRGTGSYNEQFF.

The chain couples TRBV28 to TRBJ1-1; D unclear. The CDR3 consists of 15 residues. Germline lookup yields CDR1 MDHEN and CDR2 SYDVKM. V was clipped by 6 bases and J by 1 base, with 15 bases between them. CDR3 DNA sequence: TGTGCCAGCAGCCTAAAGGGCCGGGGGAACACTGAAGCTTTCTTT. Its protein is CASSLKGRGNTEAFF.

Only a few counts were recorded for this clone. The gene calls are TRBV7-8 and TRBJ1-1; D gene ambiguous. CDR3 size: 13 residues. Germline V gives CDR1 SGHVS, CDR2 FQNEAQ. The V end was cut by 2 bases, the J end by 2 bases, with 6 bases between. CDR3 sequence reads: CASSLRHNTEAFF. The CDR3 DNA reads as TGTGCCAGCAGCTTAAGACACAACACTGAAGCTTTCTTT.

This chain connects TRBV11-1 to TRBJ2-6; D remains ambiguous. Per germline, CDR1 SGHAT and CDR2 FQDESV (reference sequence). CDR3 length: 17 amino acids. Trimming shortened V by 5 bases and J by 5 bases, and 19 bases separated the two germline ends. This CDR3 is CASSPRASAPRANVLTF. The CDR3 region has the DNA TGTGCCAGCAGCCCTAGGGCGAGCGCACCCAGGGCCAACGTCCTGACTTTC.

V usage is TRBV7-9 and J usage is TRBJ1-1; D uncertain. The CDR3 is 12 amino acids. The ends were cut back, 5 bases at V and 1 base at J, with 5 bases in the middle. Germline loops: CDR1 SEHNR, CDR2 FQNEAQ (reference sequence). The CDR3 DNA follows: TGTGCCAGCAGCGAGCAGAACACTGAAGCTTTCTTT. As protein: CASSEQNTEAFF. Full variable domain (rest looked up from reference TRBV7-9 and TRBJ1-1): DTGVSQNPRHKITKRGQNVTFRCDPISEHNRLYWYRQTLGQGPEFLTYFQNEAQLEKSRLLSDRFSAERPKGSFSTLEIQRTEQGDSAMYLCASSEQNTEAFFGQGTRLTVV.

The chain carries TRBV18 and TRBJ1-5; 9 bases match TRBD1. The CDR3 is made up of 15 amino acids. With V trimmed by 6 bases and J by 7 bases, 10 bases remained unmatched. Germline V gene sequence: CDR1 KGHSH, CDR2 LQKENI. The CDR3 sequence is CASSGTGYGGQPQHF. As DNA, the CDR3 is TGTGCCAGCTCCGGGACAGGGTACGGAGGACAGCCCCAGCATTTT.

This clone was detected a few times. V gene TRBV2 combines with J gene TRBJ1-5; TRBD1 matches at 8 bases. Germline CDR1 and CDR2: SNHLY and FYNNEI. V dropped 4 bases and J dropped 2; count of bases not matched to a gene: 7. The CDR3 is made up of 16 amino acids. The CDR3 protein is CASSGTGKGGNQPQHF. The CDR3 DNA is TGTGCCAGCAGTGGGACAGGGAAAGGTGGCAATCAGCCCCAGCATTTT.

The V gene is TRBV6-1, the J gene TRBJ2-7; 10 nucleotides line up with TRBD1. The V gene's germline CDR1 is MNHNS and CDR2 SASEGT. V shed 6 bases, J shed 3 bases, and the junction held 8 bases outside the gene matches. The CDR3 consists of 15 residues. The CDR3 DNA follows: TGTGCCAGCAGGGGGCCGGGACAGGGGAACTACGAGCAGTACTTC. Translating gives CASRGPGQGNYEQYF.

This clone was seen only once. The gene calls are TRBV28 and TRBJ1-5, with D possibly TRBD1 on 6 matching bases. Germline CDR1 and CDR2: MDHEN and SYDVKM. The CDR3 has 17 residues. V gave up 3 bases and J gave up 3 bases, with 18 bases separating them. CDR3 nucleotides: TGTGCCAGCAGTTTCTCAGGGGCAGGCAGCCTCAATCAGCCCCAGCATTTT. Protein: CASSFSGAGSLNQPQHF.

This rearrangement joins TRBV6-6 to TRBJ2-1, with 9 bases identical to TRBD2. Germline V gene sequence: CDR1 MNHNY, CDR2 SVGAGI (reference sequence). The CDR3 runs to 15 residues. The V segment lost 2 bases and the J segment 5 bases; nucleotides outside the gene matches: 4. The CDR3 nucleotides are TGTGCCAGCAGTTACGGGCTAGCGGGAAACAATGAGCAGTTCTTC. Its protein product is CASSYGLAGNNEQFF.

This clone was observed once. The CDR3 bases are TGTGCCAGCAGCCGAGAAGGGGACAACTACGAGCAGTACTTC. Amino acid sequence: CASSREGDNYEQYF. The rearrangement uses TRBV4-2 and TRBJ2-7; D is perhaps TRBD1 (6 bases). Germline V gene sequence: CDR1 LGHNA, CDR2 YNFKEQ. The CDR3 is 14 residues long. The germline V and J ends were trimmed by 4 bases and 3 bases, with 13 bases remaining between them.

The chain employs TRBV5-1 and TRBJ2-5, with D hard to call. Between the trimmed V and J ends, which lost 6 bases and 0 bases, there was a span of 9 bases. The CDR3 runs 13 residues. From germline, CDR1 is SGHRS and CDR2 YFSETQ. The CDR3 region is CASTDMYQETQYF. CDR3 coding DNA: TGCGCCAGCACCGATATGTACCAAGAGACCCAGTACTTC.

The V gene is TRBV5-6, the J gene TRBJ2-7; 10 nucleotides agree with TRBD1. Germline values: CDR1 SGHDT, CDR2 YYEEEE. This CDR3 is 15 amino acids long. The junction had 3 bases not matched to a gene; V was cut back by 2 bases and J by 1 base. This CDR3 is CASSFLGQGSYEQYF. The CDR3 coding sequence is TGTGCCAGCAGCTTTTTGGGACAGGGGTCCTACGAGCAGTACTTC.

J is TRBJ2-3 and V is TRBV9, with D perhaps matching TRBD2 (6 bases). This CDR3 has 16 residues. The V end lost 3 bases, the J end lost 3 bases, and 17 bases lay between the germline ends. Germline V lookup: CDR1 SGDLS, CDR2 YYNGEE. CDR3 in DNA: TGTGCCAGCAGCGCCAGAATGTGGGGGGTAACAGATACGCAGTATTTT. Its protein product is CASSARMWGVTDTQYF. Full variable domain (rest looked up from reference TRBV9 and TRBJ2-3): DSGVTQTPKHLITATGQRVTLRCSPRSGDLSVYWYQQSLDQGLQFLIQYYNGEERAKGNILERFSAQQFPDLHSELNLSSLELGDSALYFCASSARMWGVTDTQYFGPGTRLTVL.